This T cell receptor beta chain derives from a study of OX40 agonist ivuxolimab in advanced cancers. V dropped 4 bases and J dropped 5 bases, with 27 bases sitting between them. Germline lookup yields CDR1 SGHRS and CDR2 YFSETQ. The CDR3 is 18 residues long. The repertoire was sequenced with immunoSEQ multiplex PCR; TCRdb's copy has only in-frame clones and lacks some. The sample carries around 67,000 clones, 65% to 90% recorded once. This chain uses TRBV5-1 with TRBJ1-2; D remains ambiguous. This clonotype originated in an adult with an advanced solid tumor such as melanoma, head and neck, liver or kidney cancer. Sequencing used CD4+ or CD8+ T cells sorted from blood, obtained in a trial of the OX40 agonist ivuxolimab. CDR3: CASSPWPVTASGGYGYTF. CDR3 nucleotide sequence: TGCGCCAGCAGCCCCTGGCCGGTGACGGCTTCGGGCGGGTATGGCTACACCTTC.